This record concerns one TCR beta chain sequence. Which antigen it targets is not known. Per-nucleotide qualities are absent, and no much larger clonotype sits a single base away. The data were taken from a study of regulatory T cells in long-lasting Graves disease (dated by TCRdb to the early 2020s). Study-wide context: Patients with newly diagnosed Graves' disease had been on antithyroid drugs for under 3 months. Peripheral blood TCR sequencing and RNA sequencing compared persistent Graves' disease patients with newly diagnosed Graves' disease patients. The study took place in China and was registered as a clinical trial. A total of about 35 samples underwent TCR sequencing, from about 13 patients with persistent Graves' disease and 20 or so patients with newly diagnosed Graves' disease.

The CDR3, cysteine through phenylalanine, is 13 amino acids long. The only DNA kept is the CDR3, 39 bases in frame from the first base. CDR1 and CDR2, per the germline V gene (reference sequence), are LNHNV and YYDKDF. V sheds 3 bases and J sheds 1 base, leaving 6 bases between their ends. The time point label here, explained by the study, means: newly diagnosed GD, antithyroid drugs for less than 3 months. RNA was extracted from PBMCs in TRIzol for both TCR sequencing and RNA sequencing. The diagnosis of Graves' disease was made according to American Thyroid Association guidelines. Patients for the study were recruited at an endocrinology department in Xi'an, China. From each patient, around 9 milliliters of peripheral blood was collected into an EDTA anticoagulant tube. Ficoll Paque Plus density gradient separation was used to isolate PBMCs, and no further T cell sorting was done. An Agilent 2100 Bioanalyzer and agarose gel were used to check RNA quality, while a NanoDrop 2000 measured RNA concentration.

Results and caveats for the whole study, not just this receptor: Preferential use of TRBV28, TRBJ1-2 and TRBJ2-5 was observed in persistent disease, whereas TRBV20-1 and TRBJ2-1 were favored in newly diagnosed disease. The authors noted that the small sample size was a limitation that may lower accuracy. The study examined only peripheral blood because the primary lesion, thyroid tissue, could not be accessed. Patients with persistent disease shared more public clonotypes (about 2,700) than newly diagnosed patients did (966). Sequencing and analysis were limited to the TCR beta chain. Lower TCR Shannon entropy and fewer highly expanded clones were observed in persistent Graves' disease patients than in newly diagnosed patients, which suggested clonal expansion.

Libraries were prepared through multiplex PCR. TCRdb lists the instrument as Illumina HiSeq 4000. TCR beta libraries were built with iRepertoire HTBI primers and Arm-PCR amplification of CDR3 regions. PCR products were gel purified before sequencing. The authors' pipeline ran thus. Gene usage analysis of CDR3 amino acid clonotypes used the roughly 60 TRBV and 14 TRBJ segments found across samples. COPE and FqMerger were used to merge the filtered high-quality paired reads into contigs. BLAST was used to align contigs to IMGT TRBV, TRBD and TRBJ reference genes, with CDR3 defined following IMGT. Any clonotype with a frequency above 0.1% was classified as a highly expanded clone. Shannon entropy was used to measure repertoire diversity, and the Gini coefficient was used to measure V-J evenness. A clonotype found in more than one individual was treated as public. TCRdb handled the public reads itself, with Q25 trimming in fastp and clone calling in MiXCR, and kept productive beta chains. Each record represents a unique CDR3 protein, reported with the most common genes and DNA among its rows. The V and J calls were not made by the authors but by TCRdb's processing. This sample gives fewer than 450,000 distinct CDR3 sequences in total; about 15% of them show up just once. Jointly, the top ten make up 7.8% of the sample.

The same data also went into a second study, on T cells in Graves' hyperthyroidism and ophthalmopathy. That second report states: Graves' hyperthyroidism was defined as stable when no progression to ophthalmopathy occurred over 18 months of follow-up. The hyperthyroidism patients were between 18 and 65 years old and newly diagnosed, with a disease duration of less than 2 months. The study excluded patients with uncontrolled infections, other autoimmune diseases, pregnancy or lactation. Diagnoses relied on clinical symptoms, serum thyroxine and TRAb, thyroid ultrasound and orbital computed tomography. For the first round of RT-PCR on the TCR CDR3, the HTBI primer set was used together with the Qiagen OneStep RT-PCR kit. Most expanded thyroid clonotypes (frequency above 0.001) were also found in blood, which suggests that blood repertoires may mirror thyroid immune responses. In cross-validation, a model built on a 13 V-J signature told ophthalmopathy apart from stable hyperthyroidism with roughly 87% sensitivity and roughly 81% specificity, and in testing the same model reached 80%/75%. In validation, the model predicted progression to ophthalmopathy with about 71% sensitivity and 72% to 75% specificity, a median of around six months before onset. To identify TCR V-J signatures that set the groups apart, the researchers used a discovery cohort of more than 95 patients, made up of under 45 with Graves' ophthalmopathy and some 60 with stable Graves' hyperthyroidism. Whether ophthalmopathy could be predicted prospectively was tested in an independent validation cohort made up of under 20 hyperthyroidism patients plus 17 patients who later progressed to ophthalmopathy. The approximately 97 discovery patients were randomly divided into training and test sets at a 7:3 ratio. In addition, the study compared T-cell repertoires in thyroid tissue and in blood from over 5 Graves' hyperthyroidism patients. Once sampling was done, hyperthyroidism patients were given methimazole at a starting dose of 30 mg daily, whereas ophthalmopathy patients were given high-dose intravenous methylprednisolone. Libraries were constructed in a second round of multiplex PCR, after which size selection and purification were performed. Libraries were sequenced paired-end with 100 bp reads on an Illumina HiSeq2000. SOAPnuke was used to process the raw data, with reads discarded if the reads contained adapters or uncalled bases, had a mean Phred below 15, or lacked an exact constant-primer or identifier match. COPE v1.2.5 was used to merge the high-quality paired reads, and each unique nucleotide sequence was defined as a clonotype. Clonotypes were aligned to IMGT TRBV, TRBD and TRBJ reference segments using MiTCR v1.1. Analysis was restricted to V-J combinations with a frequency above 0.0001, which covered 99% to 99.2% of repertoires. The TCS score was defined as the ratio of F50 (clonal expansion) to E x V (chaos), calculated using BLOSUM62-based TCRdist between CDR3 peptides within each V-J. Welch's t-statistics and random forest reduced roughly 530 V-J features to about 13, which were used in a naive Bayes classifier (R e1071). No statistical method was used to set the sample size in advance, and investigators knew the group allocation. The paper reports TCR Vbeta CDR3 sequencing of some 140 peripheral blood samples: 43 ophthalmopathy, about 75 hyperthyroidism and approximately 17 progressor patients.

This chain joins TRBV15 to TRBJ2-5; no D gene is confidently identified. Sequencing was performed on peripheral blood mononuclear cells (PBMCs), taken at new diagnosis, from a patient treated with antithyroid drugs. The sequence derives from a woman aged 40 to 55 with Graves disease. Donor details come from another sample of the same person, matched by shared clones. The CDR3: CATSRVAQETQYF. The nucleotide sequence is TGTGCCACCAGCAGGGTAGCCCAAGAGACCCAGTACTTC. The full variable domain, with segments outside the CDR3 supplied by the reference TRBV15 and TRBJ2-5 proteins, appears as DAMVIQNPRYQVTQFGKPVTLSCSQTLNHNVMYWYQQKSSQAPKLLFHYYDKDFNNEADTPDNFQSRRPNTSFCFLDIRSPGLGDTAMYLCATSRVAQETQYFGPGTRLLVL.